These 11 T cell receptor beta chains were sequenced from one sample in a study of blood T cells in healthy people across ages. For the second PCR, which ran for 7 to 11 cycles, a sample-barcoded 5' primer and a J-beta primer mix were used. TCRdb itself ran the 5' RACE reads through MiXCR, one entry per CDR3 protein. Among about a million distinct CDR3 sequences listed, roughly half were seen once. Sequencing used blood. The source is a woman aged 55 to 70 in good health.

V and J are TRBV7-2 and TRBJ1-5; the D gene is possibly TRBD1 (5 bases). CDR1 and CDR2 from the germline V gene are SGHTA and FQGNSA. Trimming took off 5 bases at V and 4 bases at J, with 9 bases between the two ends. The CDR3 spans 13 residues. The CDR3 coding sequence is TGTGCCAGCAGCCAGACAGAAAATCAGCCCCAGCATTTT. It codes for CASSQTENQPQHF.

The V call is TRBV20-1, the J call TRBJ1-6; TRBD1 is a possible D gene (5 bases). The V end was cut by 0 bases, the J end by 8 bases, with 11 bases between. From germline, CDR1 is DFQATT and CDR2 SNEGSKA (reference sequence). This CDR3 contains 14 residues. The CDR3 loop is CSAREGQGYSPLHF. CDR3 nucleotide sequence: TGCAGTGCTAGAGAAGGGCAGGGTTATTCACCCCTCCACTTT.

The chain uses TRBV4-2 and TRBJ2-7, with D uncertain. Deletions cut 2 bases from V and 4 bases from J, with 9 bases between. CDR1 is LGHNA and CDR2 is YNFKEQ in the germline V gene. The CDR3 is 13 residues long. In DNA form, the CDR3 reads TGTGCCAGCAGCCAACTGGGTCGGTACGAGCAGTACTTC. Encoded protein: CASSQLGRYEQYF.

In its sample, this clonotype was seen once. V gene TRBV27 combines with J gene TRBJ2-5, with 13 bases that match TRBD2. The CDR3 length is 15 residues. The germline gives CDR1 MNHEY, CDR2 SMNVEV (reference sequence). J gave up 11 bases and V 2 bases, and 8 bases lay outside the gene matches. The CDR3 nucleotides are TGTGCCAGCAGTTTAGGGACTAGCGGGATGAATGAGCAGTACTTC. It yields the protein CASSLGTSGMNEQYF.

This clonotype has just a few counts. V usage is TRBV27 and J usage is TRBJ2-7; 8 bases match TRBD1. With V trimmed by 8 bases and J by 5 bases, 20 bases remained unmatched. This CDR3 is 17 amino acids long. CDR1 MNHEY and CDR2 SMNVEV come from the germline V gene (reference sequence). The CDR3 protein is CASGQGQGWLMPHEQYF. The CDR3 DNA is TGTGCCAGCGGTCAAGGACAGGGATGGCTGATGCCACACGAGCAGTACTTC.

This chain links TRBV12-3 or TRBV12-4 with TRBJ1-2; TRBD1 matches at 8 bases. The CDR3 contains 14 residues. V was clipped by 4 bases and J by 4 bases; unmatched bases: 5. This CDR3 is CASSSDRVFYGYTF. CDR3 nucleotide sequence: TGTGCCAGCAGTTCGGACAGGGTATTCTATGGCTACACCTTC.

V is TRBV7-2 and J is TRBJ2-3; possible D gene TRBD1, 6 bases. V was clipped by 4 bases and J by 7 bases, with 9 bases between them. The CDR3 has 12 residues. Germline V CDR1 and CDR2: SGHTA, FQGNSA. This CDR3 reads CASSYTGNTQYF. The CDR3 region has the DNA TGTGCCAGCAGCTATACAGGGAATACGCAGTATTTT.

This sequence joins TRBV4-1 and TRBJ2-7, with D possibly matching TRBD2 (5 bases). The CDR3 is 13 amino acids. Between the trimmed V and J ends, which lost 0 bases and 7 bases, there was a span of 10 bases. Germline assignment: CDR1 MGHRA and CDR2 YSYEKL. The CDR3 is CASSQDWPGEQYF. The CDR3 DNA follows: TGCGCCAGCAGCCAAGATTGGCCGGGGGAGCAGTACTTC.

This clonotype has just a few counts. The chain's CDR3 is CSARLAGVNEQFF. In DNA, the CDR3 is TGCAGTGCGAGGCTAGCGGGAGTAAATGAGCAGTTCTTC. The J gene is TRBJ2-1, the V gene TRBV20-1; 10 nucleotides agree with TRBD2. The CDR3 totals 13 residues. The V and J ends lost 6 bases and 7 bases, in that order; junction bases with no gene match: 6. CDR1 is DFQATT, CDR2 SNEGSKA, per germline (reference sequence).

Only one count was recorded for this clonotype. This chain uses TRBV20-1 with TRBJ2-1, with 11 bases aligning to TRBD2. CDR1 DFQATT and CDR2 SNEGSKA come from the germline V gene (reference sequence). With 4 bases clipped from V and 0 bases from J, the junction kept 8 bases outside the gene matches. The CDR3 has 17 amino acids. CDR3 in DNA: TGCAGTGCTAATACACCGGGACTAGCGGTCTCCTACAATGAGCAGTTCTTC. Translating gives CSANTPGLAVSYNEQFF.

The genes are TRBV7-2 and TRBJ1-6; no clear D gene. There are 16 residues in the CDR3. Germline V lookup: CDR1 SGHTA, CDR2 FQGNSA. V lost 5 bases, J lost 6 bases, and 17 bases lay in between. CDR3 residues: CASSPNFRRTNSPLHF. The CDR3 bases are TGTGCCAGCAGCCCAAACTTTCGACGGACTAATTCACCCCTCCACTTT.